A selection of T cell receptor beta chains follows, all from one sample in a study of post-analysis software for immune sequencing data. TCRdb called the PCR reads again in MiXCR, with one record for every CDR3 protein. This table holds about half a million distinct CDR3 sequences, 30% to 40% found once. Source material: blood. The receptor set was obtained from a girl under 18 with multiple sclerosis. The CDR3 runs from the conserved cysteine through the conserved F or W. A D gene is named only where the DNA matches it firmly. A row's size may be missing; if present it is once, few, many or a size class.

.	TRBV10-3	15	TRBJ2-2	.	TGTGCCATCAGTGAAAGGGGATCCCCCACGGGGGAGCTGTTTTTT	CAISERGSPTGELFF
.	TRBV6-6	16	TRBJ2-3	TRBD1	TGTGCCAGCAGTTACTCGGGACAGGGTCTAGCAGATACGCAGTATTTT	CASSYSGQGLADTQYF
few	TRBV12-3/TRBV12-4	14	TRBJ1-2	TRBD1	TGTGCCAGCAGTTCCCGTTCGACAGGGTTCGGCTACACCTTC	CASSSRSTGFGYTF
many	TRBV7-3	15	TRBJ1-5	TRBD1	TGTGCCAGCAGATTCAGTACAGGGGGCTGGCAGCCCCAGCATTTT	CASRFSTGGWQPQHF
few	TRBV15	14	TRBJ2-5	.	TGTGCCACCAGCAGAGATGAGGGGGGAGAGACCCAGTACTTC	CATSRDEGGETQYF
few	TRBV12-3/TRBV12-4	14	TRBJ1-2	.	TGTGCCAGCAGACGGAGGACAGCTAACTATGGCTACACCTTC	CASRRRTANYGYTF
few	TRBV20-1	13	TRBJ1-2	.	TGCAGTGCTAGAGATCAGGCAGACTATGGCTACACCTTC	CSARDQADYGYTF
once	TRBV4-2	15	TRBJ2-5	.	TGTGCCAGCAGCCTAAGCTTCGGGGTCGGGGGGACCCAGTACTTC	CASSLSFGVGGTQYF
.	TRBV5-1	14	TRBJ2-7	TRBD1	TGCGCCAGCAGCTTACCAGGGGGCAACTACGAGCAGTACTTC	CASSLPGGNYEQYF
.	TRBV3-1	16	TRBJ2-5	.	TGTGCCAGCAGCCAGGATTCGGCGGCAGGCTTAGAGACCCAGTACTTC	CASSQDSAAGLETQYF
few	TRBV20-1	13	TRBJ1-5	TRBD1	TGCAGTGCCCCGGGACAGATCAATCAGCCCCAGCATTTT	CSAPGQINQPQHF
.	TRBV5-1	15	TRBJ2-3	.	TGCGCCAGCAGGTTCCGAGCCGACCGCGTAGATACGCAGTATTTT	CASRFRADRVDTQYF
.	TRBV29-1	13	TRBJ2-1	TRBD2	TGCAGCGCTGGACTAGCGGGGAGGTATGAGCAGTTCTTC	CSAGLAGRYEQFF